The clone carrying this T cell receptor (beta chain) was detected only a few times. This entry comes from a study of cytomegalovirus exposure and HLA in healthy donors. CDR3 length equals 12 residues. Germline assignment: CDR1 MDHEN and CDR2 SYDVKM. The V end lost 3 bases, the J end lost 7 bases, and 7 bases lay between the germline ends. PCR primers comprised 60 Vbeta and 13 Jbeta primers. Assay: immunoSEQ multiplex PCR; the TCRdb copy retains only in-frame clones and omits some. Of fewer than 150,000 clones detected, 60% to 80% appear once; the ten largest clones hold roughly 8.3%. V and J are TRBV28 and TRBJ1-5; no firm D call. The sequenced material came from PBMCs. The sequence derives from a man between 18 and 35 years old in good health and CMV-seropositive. The CDR3 is CASSFVGQPQHF. Here the CDR3 DNA reads TGTGCCAGCAGTTTCGTGGGCCAGCCCCAGCATTTT.